One sample yielded the 25 T cell receptor beta chains listed below, sequenced in a study of technical replicates of blood from a handful of donors. The protocol was immunoSEQ multiplex PCR, while the TCRdb copy is restricted to in-frame clones and leaves out a portion. The sample lists 85,000 to 100,000 clones, 90% to 97% occurring once. Sequencing was performed on T cells isolated from PBMCs. The receptors here all came from a human donor in good health.

V gene TRBV4-2 combines with J gene TRBJ2-3; unclear D gene. The CDR3 length is 13 residues. Germline CDR1 and CDR2: LGHNA and YNFKEQ. The V and J ends lost 0 bases and 4 bases respectively, with 5 bases between them. The CDR3 DNA reads as TGTGCCAGCAGCCAAGATGTAGCAGATACGCAGTATTTT. This gives the protein CASSQDVADTQYF.

The rearrangement uses TRBV18 and TRBJ1-5; 7 nucleotides match TRBD1. J gave up 3 bases and V 3 bases, and 2 bases lay outside the gene matches. This CDR3 has 14 amino acids. In germline, CDR1 is KGHSH, CDR2 LQKENI. This chain's CDR3 is CASSPTGNNQPQHF. CDR3 coding DNA: TGTGCCAGCTCACCGACAGGGAACAATCAGCCCCAGCATTTT.

The chain joins TRBV7-9 to TRBJ1-1; TRBD1 is a possible D gene (6 bases). The V gene lost 4 bases and the J gene lost 11 bases, with 17 bases spanning the gap. The germline gives CDR1 SEHNR, CDR2 FQNEAQ (reference sequence). The CDR3 totals 13 residues. The CDR3 nucleotides read TGTGCCAGCAGCTCCTCAGGGGTAGCGGGCGCTTTCTTT. This encodes CASSSSGVAGAFF.

The chain couples TRBV28 to TRBJ2-7; 11 nucleotides align to TRBD2. CDR1 MDHEN and CDR2 SYDVKM come from the germline V gene. There are 16 residues in the CDR3. J gave up 0 bases and V 5 bases, and 6 bases lay outside the gene matches. The CDR3: CASSNPGTSGSYEQYF. CDR3 DNA sequence: TGTGCCAGCAGTAACCCCGGGACTAGCGGCTCCTACGAGCAGTACTTC.

The V call is TRBV5-1, the J call TRBJ2-7; TRBD2 is a possible D gene (6 bases). CDR1 and CDR2 from the germline V gene are SGHRS and YFSETQ. The CDR3 is 11 residues long. Trimming cost V 5 bases and J 6 bases, with 9 bases left between them. Here the CDR3 DNA reads TGCGCCAGCAGGGGACTTTCCGAGCAGTACTTC. It yields the protein CASRGLSEQYF.

This chain links TRBV4-1 with TRBJ2-5, with TRBD1 matching over 11 bases. Germline values: CDR1 MGHRA, CDR2 YSYEKL. This CDR3 region has 16 residues. The J segment lost 5 bases and the V segment lost 6 bases, leaving 11 bases of the junction unmatched. CDR3 residues: CASRAWTGGLSETQYF. The DNA for the CDR3 is TGCGCCAGCAGGGCGTGGACAGGGGGCCTTTCGGAGACCCAGTACTTC.

In its sample, this clone was seen once. The rearrangement uses TRBV15 and TRBJ2-1, with 8 bases fitting TRBD1. V lost 6 bases and J lost 5; bases outside the gene matches: 3. Per germline, CDR1 LNHNV and CDR2 YYDKDF (reference sequence). The length of the CDR3 is 13 residues. The chain's CDR3 is CATRLDRDNEQFF. The CDR3 DNA follows: TGTGCCACCAGACTGGACAGGGACAATGAGCAGTTCTTC.

CDR3 sequence reads: CASSLGGGWTSDVDEQYF. The CDR3 DNA reads TGTGCCAGCAGCTTAGGAGGGGGGTGGACTAGCGACGTGGACGAGCAGTACTTC. This chain joins TRBV7-6 and TRBJ2-7, with 9 nucleotides matching TRBD2. The V segment lost 1 base and the J segment 5 bases; nucleotides outside the gene matches: 15. Germline assignment: CDR1 SGHVS and CDR2 FNYEAQ. The CDR3 is made up of 18 amino acids.

The chain links TRBV9 to TRBJ2-2; D may be TRBD1 (6 bases). Germline-derived CDR1 and CDR2 are SGDLS and YYNGEE. The germline V and J ends were trimmed by 5 bases and 3 bases, with 17 bases remaining between them. The CDR3 contains 16 residues. CDR3 sequence reads: CASRWGRDRDTGELFF. CDR3 coding DNA: TGTGCCAGCAGGTGGGGGCGCGACCGGGACACCGGGGAGCTGTTTTTT.

The chain joins TRBV5-6 to TRBJ2-7; 7 bases fit TRBD2. J was trimmed by 4 bases and V by 3 bases; bases with no gene match: 7. Germline-derived CDR1 and CDR2 are SGHDT and YYEEEE. This CDR3 comprises 14 residues. Here the CDR3 reads CASSSLAELYEQYF. For the CDR3, the DNA is TGTGCCAGCAGCTCCCTAGCGGAGTTATACGAGCAGTACTTC.

This chain joins TRBV9 and TRBJ2-6, with D perhaps TRBD1 (5 bases). Germline CDR1 reads SGDLS; CDR2 reads YYNGEE. The V end was cut by 7 bases, the J end by 4 bases, with 15 bases between. This CDR3 region has 15 residues. The CDR3 DNA reads TGTGCCAGCGGAGAAGGGGCAACCGGGGCCAACGTCCTGACTTTC. The encoded protein is CASGEGATGANVLTF. The full variable domain, in which reference TRBV9 and TRBJ2-6 provide the parts outside the CDR3, is DSGVTQTPKHLITATGQRVTLRCSPRSGDLSVYWYQQSLDQGLQFLIQYYNGEERAKGNILERFSAQQFPDLHSELNLSSLELGDSALYFCASGEGATGANVLTFGAGSRLTVL.

This sequence joins TRBV21-1 and TRBJ1-3; the table's D call, TRBD1, has no DNA check behind it. TRBV21-1 is reported as a pseudogene. The CDR3 sequence is 19 residues long. CDR3 in amino acids: CASSMEEVQGLKYSNTIYF. DNA for the CDR3: TGTGCCAGCAGCATGGAGGAAGTACAGGGCTTAAAGTATTCGAACACCATATATTTT.

This clone was observed a few times. The chain uses TRBV29-1 and TRBJ1-2; 7 bases are a match to TRBD1. The CDR3 sequence is 11 residues long. Germline loops: CDR1 SQVTM, CDR2 ANQGSEA. J gave up 6 bases and V 7 bases, and 5 bases lay outside the gene matches. CDR3 residues: CSGDRADGYTF. The CDR3 DNA sequence: TGCAGCGGAGACAGGGCCGATGGCTACACCTTC.

CDR3 residues: CASSLWDRRYEQYF. CDR3 coding DNA: TGCGCCAGCAGCTTGTGGGACAGGCGCTACGAGCAGTACTTC. The chain carries TRBV5-1 and TRBJ2-5, with 8 bases matching TRBD1. The J call could be wrong; TRBJ2-7 is a better fit for the DNA end. CDR1 SGHRS and CDR2 YFSETQ come from the germline V gene. This CDR3 is 14 amino acids long.

The chain combines TRBV9 with TRBJ2-7, with 10 nucleotides matching TRBD2. Per germline, CDR1 SGDLS and CDR2 YYNGEE. J gave up 5 bases and V 0 bases, and 5 bases lay outside the gene matches. CDR3 size: 15 residues. In DNA form, the CDR3 reads TGTGCCAGCAGCGTAGGGGCTAGCGGGGGAAACGAGCAGTACTTC. Translating gives CASSVGASGGNEQYF.

V usage is TRBV18 and J usage is TRBJ2-7; TRBD2 is a possible D gene (6 bases). Trimming left V 0 bases short and J 4 bases short, with 16 bases between. CDR1 and CDR2 from the germline V gene are KGHSH and LQKENI. The CDR3 length is 16 residues. As DNA, the CDR3 is TGTGCCAGCTCACCACCGCAAGGGGTCCGGGGGTACGAGCAGTACTTC. This gives the protein CASSPPQGVRGYEQYF.

The chain recombines TRBV6-1 with TRBJ1-1, with 9 nucleotides matching TRBD1. This CDR3 has 19 amino acids. Losses at the gene ends were 4 bases for V and 11 bases for J; bases not matched to a gene: 26. Germline V gene data show CDR1 as MNHNS and CDR2 as SASEGT. CDR3: CASSAPGQGILGTGDDAFF. CDR3 nucleotide sequence: TGTGCCAGCAGTGCTCCGGGACAGGGAATATTGGGGACCGGCGACGACGCTTTCTTT.

The chain is built from TRBV4-1 and TRBJ2-7, with D tentatively TRBD2 (7 bases). The V and J ends lost 1 base and 2 bases respectively, with 24 bases between them. CDR3 length: 19 amino acids. From germline, CDR1 is MGHRA and CDR2 YSYEKL. CDR3 sequence (DNA): TGCGCCAGCAGCCAAGGAGGGGGGAGGGCACTACTGAGAACCTACGAGCAGTACTTC. This encodes CASSQGGGRALLRTYEQYF.

The V gene is TRBV28, the J gene TRBJ2-7; perhaps TRBD1 as D (6 bases). CDR3 length: 14 amino acids. Per the germline V gene, CDR1 is MDHEN and CDR2 is SYDVKM. Trimming stripped 4 bases from V and 0 bases from J, with 10 bases between. CDR3 in DNA: TGTGCCAGCAGTTCCCGGACAGTCTCCTACGAGCAGTACTTC. This encodes CASSSRTVSYEQYF.

The J gene is TRBJ2-3, the V gene TRBV5-4, with TRBD1 as a possible D gene (5 bases). The germline V gene encodes CDR1 SGHNT and CDR2 YYREEE (reference sequence). This CDR3 is built from 17 residues. V lost 0 bases to trimming and J lost 0 bases, with 14 bases between them. This chain's CDR3 is CASSLGGPADSTDTQYF. The CDR3 region has the DNA TGTGCCAGCAGCTTGGGGGGCCCTGCAGATAGCACAGATACGCAGTATTTT.

V and J are TRBV7-9 and TRBJ1-4; D remains ambiguous. Germline CDR1 and CDR2: SEHNR and FQNEAQ (reference sequence). The CDR3 is made up of 14 amino acids. The V end lost 2 bases, the J end lost 5 bases, and 9 bases lay between the germline ends. The CDR3 DNA is TGTGCCAGCAGCTTACATACAGTGAATGAAAAACTGTTTTTT. It specifies CASSLHTVNEKLFF. Full variable domain (remainder filled in from reference TRBV7-9 and TRBJ1-4): DTGVSQNPRHKITKRGQNVTFRCDPISEHNRLYWYRQTLGQGPEFLTYFQNEAQLEKSRLLSDRFSAERPKGSFSTLEIQRTEQGDSAMYLCASSLHTVNEKLFFGSGTQLSVL.

V and J are TRBV7-2 and TRBJ1-1, with D hard to call. The CDR3 spans 12 residues. The germline CDR1 and CDR2 sequences are SGHTA and FQGNSA. The V gene lost 3 bases and the J gene lost 10 bases, with 12 bases spanning the gap. The CDR3 coding sequence is TGTGCCAGCAGCTTCAGGATGAGTGGAGCTTTCTTT. Protein: CASSFRMSGAFF.

The chain has TRBV7-9 and TRBJ1-1; maybe TRBD1 (5 bases). V lost 1 base to trimming and J lost 4 bases, with 10 bases between them. There are 14 residues in the CDR3. Germline CDR1 is SEHNR and CDR2 is FQNEAQ (reference sequence). In DNA form, the CDR3 reads TGTGCCAGCAGCTTAGAGGGGATGTTCACTGAAGCTTTCTTT. Translating it yields CASSLEGMFTEAFF.

The chain has TRBV19 and TRBJ2-5, with TRBD2 as a possible D gene (6 bases). The CDR3 is 17 amino acids. The V gene's germline CDR1 is LNHDA and CDR2 SQIVND (reference sequence). Trimming removed 3 bases at V and 4 bases at J, with 21 bases between. The CDR3 is CASSIGHLAGFGETQYF. The CDR3 DNA sequence: TGTGCCAGTAGTATCGGACACCTTGCGGGGTTTGGAGAGACCCAGTACTTC.

This chain joins TRBV11-3 and TRBJ2-1; TRBD1 matches 9 bases. Germline loops: CDR1 SGHNT, CDR2 YENEEA. The trim removed 0 bases at V and 3 bases at J, leaving 3 bases unmatched. The CDR3 loop spans 16 amino acids. CDR3 DNA: TGTGCCAGCAGCTTAGATGGGGGACAGGGCTACAATGAGCAGTTCTTC. This codes for CASSLDGGQGYNEQFF.